This T cell receptor beta chain was obtained from a study of CD8+CD57+ T cells in acquired aplastic anemia. Study results and caveats: Roughly 30 CD8+ CDR3 sequences occurred in both the patients and the controls. Patients were compared with controls for CD8+ Simpson's diversity, and no significant difference emerged.

V was clipped by 3 bases and J by 3 bases; unmatched bases: 4. CDR3 length: 15 amino acids. Germline V gene data show CDR1 as SGHRS and CDR2 as YFSETQ. Patients included in sequencing had previously demonstrated CD8+CD57+ cell expansion by flow cytometry. In this sample, this clonotype turned up many times. Its antigen remains unknown. Genomic DNA provided the template from which TCR beta VDJ and CDR3 profiles were obtained. TCRdb ran MiXCR on the reads and lists one entry per CDR3 protein. The data hold 120,000 or so distinct CDR3 sequences, with 40% observed a single time. The rearrangement links TRBV5-1 to TRBJ1-2; the match to TRBD1 covers 11 bases. Sequenced: sorted CD4+, CD8+, or CD8+CD57+ T cells (not recorded which) from PBMCs. The clonotype comes from a human donor with aplastic anemia. CDR3 in amino acids: CASSWTGGLDYGYTF. The CDR3 DNA reads as TGCGCCAGCAGCTGGACAGGGGGCTTGGACTATGGCTACACCTTC.